This T cell receptor (beta chain) is drawn from a study of blood T cell repertoires in COVID-19. Libraries were prepared by immunoSEQ multiplex PCR; TCRdb keeps only in-frame clonotypes and omits some of them. The top ten hold 0.7% to 1% of the sample, which has fewer than 500,000 clones, around nine tenths seen once. The CDR3 consists of 15 residues. The V gene's germline CDR1 is LGHDT and CDR2 YNNKEL (reference sequence). Trimming removed 5 bases from V and 8 bases from J; junction bases left unmatched: 9. In this sample, this clone turned up many times. The sample was peripheral blood. This clonotype originated in a man aged 18 to 35 with COVID-19, enrolled during active disease. V is TRBV3-1 (or the pseudogene TRBV3-2) and J is TRBJ1-4; the match to TRBD1 covers 9 bases. The CDR3 DNA reads as TGTGCCAGCAGCAAGCCGGGACAGGGAAACGAAAAACTGTTTTTT. Protein sequence: CASSKPGQGNEKLFF.